The clone carrying this T cell receptor (beta chain) was counted between two and nine times. CDR3 length: 13 amino acids. V shed 8 bases, J shed 8 bases, and the junction held 11 bases outside the gene matches. These data originate in a study of patients and donors after allogeneic stem cell transplantation. TCRdb called the RT-PCR reads again in MiXCR, with one record for every CDR3 protein. Seen here are approximately 140,000 distinct CDR3 sequences, 37% observed once, and the top ten hold about 50%. This receptor was identified in a human donor who was either an allogeneic HSCT recipient or a stem cell or donor lymphocyte infusion donor (not recorded which). It is not recorded whose cells these are; they may come from a transplant donor. The V gene is TRBV12-3 or TRBV12-4, the J gene TRBJ1-1; 7 nucleotides agree with TRBD1. Specimen: blood, either unsorted or a sorted T cell fraction (not recorded which). The CDR3 sequence: CASDQGGQAEAFF. Written as DNA, the CDR3 is TGTGCCAGCGACCAAGGGGGCCAGGCGGAAGCTTTCTTT.